This T cell receptor (beta chain) stems from a study of siplizumab effects on memory and regulatory T cells. Notes on the study in general: A naive or memory phenotype could not be assigned to roughly 80-95% of the proliferating CD4+ or CD8+ clones. For mappable alloreactive CD4+ clones, the mean Treg-derived fraction was roughly 70% with siplizumab and roughly 25% in controls.

The V gene's germline CDR1 is SGHNT and CDR2 YYREEE (reference sequence). The CDR3 consists of 12 residues. Around 100,000 TCR templates underwent assay in each sample. Repertoires were generated with immunoSEQ multiplex PCR, while TCRdb's copy carries only in-frame clones and drops some. Of 95,000 to 100,000 clones listed, 80% to 95% are singletons. With respect to this clone: The antigen remains undetermined. One end of the junction varies from germline; a read error may be responsible.

The source material was non-Treg CD4+ T cells sorted from blood. The chain links TRBV5-4 to TRBJ2-5; D not certain. The clonotype was recovered from a human donor in good health. This CDR3 reads CASSIQQETQYF. The CDR3 region has the DNA TGTGCCAGCAGCATCCAACAAGAAACCCAGTACTTC.